The rows below give T cell receptor beta chains drawn from one sample of a study of T cell responses to AZD1222 COVID-19 vaccine. Profiling relied on immunoSEQ multiplex PCR, and the TCRdb table lists in-frame clones only, not all of them. The sample has approximately 73,000 clones, roughly 84% seen once; the top ten hold about 10%. The material was peripheral blood, obtained on day 0 of AZD1222 vaccination. These receptors were obtained from an adult in good health. CDR3s include the opening cysteine and the closing phenylalanine or tryptophan. The D gene is left open where the match is weak. Not every row has a clone size; where given, it reads once, few, many or a size class.

16	TRBV10-3	TRBJ2-2	TRBD1	NA	CAILTGAHVDTGELFF	TGTGCCATCCTTACAGGGGCCCACGTCGACACCGGGGAGCTGTTTTTT
13	TRBV11-1	TRBJ2-3	NA	once	CASSVDGLDTQYF	TGTGCCAGCAGCGTAGACGGACTAGATACGCAGTATTTT
16	TRBV5-4	TRBJ1-2	TRBD1	few	CASSPATGQWDYGYTF	TGTGCCAGCAGCCCCGCGACAGGGCAATGGGACTATGGCTACACCTTC
15	TRBV19	TRBJ2-1	TRBD1	NA	CASHPLAGGTHEQFF	TGTGCCAGCCACCCGTTGGCAGGGGGCACGCATGAGCAGTTCTTC
11	TRBV2	TRBJ2-4	NA	NA	CASMEGGYQYF	TGTGCCAGCATGGAGGGGGGGTATCAGTACTTC
14	TRBV5-8	TRBJ1-5	TRBD1	NA	CASSPGQSNQPQHF	TGTGCCAGCAGCCCGGGACAGTCAAATCAGCCCCAGCATTTT
12	TRBV7-9	TRBJ2-7	TRBD1	NA	CASSLRQGAIYF	TGTGCCAGCAGCTTACGACAGGGGGCCATATACTTC
13	TRBV4-3	TRBJ2-5	NA	NA	CASSQGRQETQYF	TGCGCCAGCAGCCAAGGTCGGCAAGAGACCCAGTACTTC
17	TRBV18	TRBJ1-5	TRBD1	NA	CASSPTGGGYSNQPQHF	TGTGCCAGCTCACCGACAGGGGGCGGGTATAGCAATCAGCCCCAGCATTTT
16	TRBV28	TRBJ2-7	NA	NA	CASSLGLGALDYEQYF	TGTGCCAGCAGTTTAGGGTTGGGGGCCTTAGACTACGAGCAGTACTTC
17	TRBV5-1	TRBJ1-1	NA	NA	CASSLNFVGGASTEAFF	TGCGCCAGCAGCTTGAACTTTGTAGGGGGGGCCTCCACTGAAGCTTTCTTT
14	TRBV19	TRBJ2-2	TRBD2	NA	CASRLAGDRRELFF	TGTGCCAGTAGACTAGCGGGGGATCGTCGGGAGCTGTTTTTT
13	TRBV7-7	TRBJ1-6	NA	NA	CASSSRIGSPLHF	TGTGCTAGCAGTTCCCGTATCGGCTCACCCCTCCACTTT
14	TRBV6-5	TRBJ1-2	NA	NA	CASSLAGEMGGYTF	TGTGCCAGCAGTTTGGCGGGGGAAATGGGAGGCTACACCTTC
16	TRBV19	TRBJ1-5	TRBD1	NA	CASSPDRGTGNQPQHF	TGTGCCAGTAGTCCGGACAGGGGGACGGGCAATCAGCCCCAGCATTTT
16	TRBV2	TRBJ2-1	TRBD2	few	CATSIGAAGGPNEQFF	TGTGCCACATCCATTGGGGCAGCGGGGGGGCCCAATGAGCAGTTCTTC
16	TRBV6-4	TRBJ2-3	TRBD2	NA	CASSLLAGGSTDTQYF	TGTGCCAGCAGTTTACTAGCGGGGGGTAGCACAGATACGCAGTATTTT
16	TRBV5-5	TRBJ1-4	NA	NA	CASSLAGGATNEKLFF	TGTGCCAGCAGCCTGGCGGGGGGCGCGACTAATGAAAAACTGTTTTTT
15	TRBV5-1	TRBJ1-1	NA	few	CASSSQRNGGTEAFF	TGCGCCAGCAGCTCCCAAAGGAACGGGGGCACTGAAGCTTTCTTT
15	TRBV18	TRBJ1-3	TRBD1	NA	CASSLQGSSGNTIYF	TGTGCCAGCTCACTACAGGGGAGCTCTGGAAACACCATATATTTT
15	TRBV5-1	TRBJ2-7	NA	once	CASSPENGGLYEQYF	TGCGCCAGCAGCCCGGAGAACGGGGGATTATACGAGCAGTACTTC
15	TRBV9	TRBJ2-3	TRBD2	NA	CASSVSGGHTDTQYF	TGTGCCAGCAGCGTGAGCGGGGGGCACACAGATACGCAGTATTTT
10	TRBV20-1	TRBJ1-2	NA	NA	CSARGDGYTF	TGCAGTGCCCGGGGGGATGGCTACACCTTC
15	TRBV9	TRBJ1-5	NA	NA	CASSRDPTGNQPQHF	TGTGCCAGCAGCCGGGACCCCACTGGCAATCAGCCCCAGCATTTT
15	TRBV5-8	TRBJ2-1	TRBD2	once	CASSASGGSYNEQFF	TGTGCCAGCAGCGCTAGCGGGGGGTCGTACAATGAGCAGTTCTTC
13	TRBV6-2/TRBV6-3	TRBJ2-5	TRBD2	few	CASSWGGQETQYF	TGTGCCAGCAGTTGGGGGGGACAAGAGACCCAGTACTTC
15	TRBV27	TRBJ1-4	NA	NA	CASSSRAKGGEKLFF	TGTGCCAGCAGTTCCCGGGCCAAGGGTGGCGAAAAACTGTTTTTT
16	TRBV7-9	TRBJ1-3	NA	NA	CASSLDRPLSGNTIYF	TGTGCCAGCAGCTTAGACAGGCCGCTCTCTGGAAACACCATATATTTT
16	TRBV19	TRBJ1-5	NA	NA	CASSIYYAGGNQPQHF	TGTGCCAGTAGTATATACTACGCCGGGGGCAATCAGCCCCAGCATTTT
13	TRBV12-2	TRBJ1-4	NA	NA	CANPSPFPEKLFF	TGTGCAAACCCGTCACCGTTCCCCGAAAAACTGTTTTTT
15	TRBV6-2/TRBV6-3	TRBJ1-2	NA	NA	CASSYRGTTNYGYTF	TGTGCCAGCAGTTACAGGGGTACAACTAACTATGGCTACACCTTC
17	TRBV7-9	TRBJ2-5	TRBD2	NA	CASRPGLAGVYQETQYF	TGTGCCAGCAGACCAGGACTAGCGGGGGTGTACCAAGAGACCCAGTACTTC
17	TRBV11-2	TRBJ2-7	NA	NA	CASSSLTVSFRAYEQYF	TGTGCCAGCAGCTCACTCACTGTGAGTTTTCGGGCCTACGAGCAGTACTTC
13	TRBV28	TRBJ1-4	NA	NA	CASSLSDASKFGF	TGTGCCAGCAGTTTAAGCGACGCCAGCAAATTCGGTTTT
16	TRBV7-7	TRBJ2-2	NA	NA	CASSLAGGTNTGELFF	TGTGCTAGCAGCTTAGCCGGCGGGACGAACACCGGGGAGCTGTTTTTT
14	TRBV6-5	TRBJ1-1	NA	NA	CASSRDFVNTEAFF	TGTGCCAGCAGCAGGGACTTTGTGAACACTGAAGCTTTCTTT
12	TRBV5-1	TRBJ1-2	NA	NA	CASSLDSYGYTF	TGCGCCAGCAGCTTGGACAGCTATGGCTACACCTTC
12	TRBV2	TRBJ2-7	NA	few	CATAGRTYEQYF	TGTGCCACCGCAGGGAGGACTTACGAGCAGTACTTC
13	TRBV2	TRBJ1-1	NA	NA	CASSGDFNTEAFF	TGTGCCAGCAGTGGGGACTTCAACACTGAAGCTTTCTTT
15	TRBV18	TRBJ1-1	NA	NA	CASSPPGGRYSEAFF	TGTGCCAGCTCACCACCAGGAGGGAGGTACTCTGAAGCTTTCTTT
14	TRBV5-6	TRBJ2-7	NA	NA	CASSESGRSYEQYF	TGTGCCAGCAGCGAGAGCGGACGATCCTACGAGCAGTACTTC
15	TRBV9	TRBJ1-4	TRBD1	NA	CASSPRGQAREKLFF	TGTGCCAGCAGCCCCCGGGGACAGGCCCGAGAAAAACTGTTTTTT
14	TRBV7-9	TRBJ1-2	NA	NA	CASINGGQGDGYTF	TGTGCCAGCATTAATGGTGGGCAGGGCGATGGCTACACCTTC
16	TRBV4-2	TRBJ2-7	TRBD2	once	CASSQDLGGGSYEQYF	TGTGCCAGCAGCCAAGATCTGGGCGGGGGCTCCTACGAGCAGTACTTC
15	TRBV7-3	TRBJ2-1	TRBD2	NA	CASSLGLAKIDEQFF	TGTGCCAGCAGCTTGGGACTAGCAAAAATTGATGAGCAGTTCTTC
15	TRBV6-6	TRBJ1-3	NA	NA	CASTKPQGSGNTIYF	TGTGCCAGCACCAAACCCCAGGGCTCTGGAAACACCATATATTTT
17	TRBV10-3	TRBJ2-1	TRBD1	few	CAISERKTGTDYNEQFF	TGTGCCATCAGTGAGCGAAAGACCGGGACAGACTACAATGAGCAGTTCTTC
14	TRBV3-1/TRBV3-2	TRBJ2-3	NA	NA	CASSQVEYSDTQYF	TGTGCCAGCAGCCAAGTCGAGTACTCGGATACGCAGTATTTT
13	TRBV19	TRBJ1-1	NA	NA	CASSMGGRTEAFF	TGTGCCAGTAGTATGGGGGGGCGTACTGAAGCTTTCTTT
15	TRBV6-6	TRBJ1-3	TRBD1	NA	CASTPDRGIGNTIYF	TGTGCCAGCACTCCCGACAGGGGGATCGGAAACACCATATATTTT
15	TRBV5-1	TRBJ1-5	TRBD1	NA	CARGTGPLRNQPQHF	TGCGCCAGGGGGACAGGCCCACTACGGAATCAGCCCCAGCATTTT
16	TRBV7-9	TRBJ1-3	TRBD1	NA	CASSLGSGDSGNTIYF	TGTGCCAGCAGCTTGGGGTCGGGGGACAGCGGAAACACCATATATTTT
13	TRBV14	TRBJ1-5	NA	NA	CASSLGAEQPQHF	TGTGCCAGCAGCCTGGGGGCAGAGCAGCCCCAGCATTTT
16	TRBV7-8	TRBJ1-1	TRBD1	few	CASSFGTGGMVTEAFF	TGTGCCAGCAGCTTTGGGACAGGGGGAATGGTCACTGAAGCTTTCTTT
13	TRBV5-4	TRBJ1-2	NA	NA	CASSSEGGDGYTF	TGTGCCAGCAGCTCCGAGGGGGGTGATGGCTACACCTTC